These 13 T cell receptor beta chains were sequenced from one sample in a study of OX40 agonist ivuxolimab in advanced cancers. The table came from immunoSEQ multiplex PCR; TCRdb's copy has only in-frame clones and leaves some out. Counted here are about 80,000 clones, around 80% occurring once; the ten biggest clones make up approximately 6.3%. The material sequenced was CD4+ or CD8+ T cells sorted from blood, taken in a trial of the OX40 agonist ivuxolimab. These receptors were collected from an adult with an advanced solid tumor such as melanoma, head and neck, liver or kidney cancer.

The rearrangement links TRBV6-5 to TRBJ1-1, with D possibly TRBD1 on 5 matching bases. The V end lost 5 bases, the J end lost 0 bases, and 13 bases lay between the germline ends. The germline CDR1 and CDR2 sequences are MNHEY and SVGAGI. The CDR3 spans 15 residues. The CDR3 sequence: CASSPRQNMNTEAFF. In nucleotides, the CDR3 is TGTGCCAGCAGTCCCCGACAGAACATGAACACTGAAGCTTTCTTT.

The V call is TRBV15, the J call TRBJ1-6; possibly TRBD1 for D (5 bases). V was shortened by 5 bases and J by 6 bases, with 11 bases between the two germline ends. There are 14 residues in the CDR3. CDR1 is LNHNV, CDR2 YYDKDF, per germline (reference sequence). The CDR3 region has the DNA TGTGCCACCAGCGGGGGTATAAGTAATTCACCCCTCCACTTT. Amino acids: CATSGGISNSPLHF.

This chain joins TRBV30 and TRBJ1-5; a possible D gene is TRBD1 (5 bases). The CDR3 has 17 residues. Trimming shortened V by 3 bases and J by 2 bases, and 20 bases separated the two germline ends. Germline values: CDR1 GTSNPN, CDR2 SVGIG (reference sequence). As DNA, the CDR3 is TGTGCCTGGAGCCGGGGACCTCAGAACGTTGGCAATCAGCCCCAGCATTTT. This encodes CAWSRGPQNVGNQPQHF.

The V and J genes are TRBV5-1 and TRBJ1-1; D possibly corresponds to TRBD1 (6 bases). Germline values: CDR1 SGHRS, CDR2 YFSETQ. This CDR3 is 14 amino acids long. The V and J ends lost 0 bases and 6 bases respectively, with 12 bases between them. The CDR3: CASSLGNRAPEAFF. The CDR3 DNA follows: TGCGCCAGCAGCTTGGGGAACAGGGCCCCTGAAGCTTTCTTT.

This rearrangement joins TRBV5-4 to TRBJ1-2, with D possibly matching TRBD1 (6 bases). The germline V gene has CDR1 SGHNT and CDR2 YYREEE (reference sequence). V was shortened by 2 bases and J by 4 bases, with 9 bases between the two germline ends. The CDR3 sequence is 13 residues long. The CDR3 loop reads CASSFLGGYGYTF. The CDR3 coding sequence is TGTGCCAGCAGCTTTTTAGGGGGCTATGGCTACACCTTC.

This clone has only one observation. The CDR3, as DNA: TGTGCCAGCAGCACCACAGGGAGAGGTGAAAAACTGTTTTTT. It encodes CASSTTGRGEKLFF. The J gene is TRBJ1-4, the V gene TRBV7-9, with D possibly being TRBD1 (6 bases). The CDR3 totals 14 residues. Trimming removed 5 bases at V and 7 bases at J, with 14 bases between. CDR1 SEHNR and CDR2 FQNEAQ come from the germline V gene (reference sequence).

CDR3 residues: CASSERRADGYTF. The CDR3 DNA follows: TGTGCCAGCAGTGAGAGGAGGGCTGACGGCTACACCTTC. This sequence joins TRBV25-1 and TRBJ1-2; D remains ambiguous. Germline V gene sequence: CDR1 MGHDK, CDR2 SYGVNS. This CDR3 contains 13 residues. Trimming took 3 bases from V and 8 from J, leaving 13 bases between them.

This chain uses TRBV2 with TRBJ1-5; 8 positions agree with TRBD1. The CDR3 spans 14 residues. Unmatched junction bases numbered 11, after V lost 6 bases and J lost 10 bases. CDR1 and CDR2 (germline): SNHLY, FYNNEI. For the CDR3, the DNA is TGTGCCAGCAGCGCAACAGGGGGAGCCGACCCCCAGCATTTT. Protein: CASSATGGADPQHF.

Written as DNA, the CDR3 is TGTGCCAGCCGTACAGGAAACTACGAGCAGTACTTC. Protein sequence: CASRTGNYEQYF. This chain joins TRBV7-9 and TRBJ2-7; D is possibly TRBD1 (5 bases). The V end was cut by 8 bases, the J end by 3 bases, with 11 bases between. This CDR3 region has 12 residues. Germline V gene data show CDR1 as SEHNR and CDR2 as FQNEAQ (reference sequence).

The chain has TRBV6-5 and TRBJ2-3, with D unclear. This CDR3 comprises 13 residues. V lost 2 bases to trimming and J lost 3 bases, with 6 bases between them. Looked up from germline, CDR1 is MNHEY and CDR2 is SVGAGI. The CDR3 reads CASSYIKTDTQYF. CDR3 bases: TGTGCCAGCAGTTACATCAAAACAGATACGCAGTATTTT.

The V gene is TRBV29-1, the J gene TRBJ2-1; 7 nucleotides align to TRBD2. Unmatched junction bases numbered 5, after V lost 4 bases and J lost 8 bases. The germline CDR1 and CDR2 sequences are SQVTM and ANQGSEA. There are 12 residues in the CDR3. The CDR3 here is CSVVPAGDEQFF. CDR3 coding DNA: TGCAGCGTTGTTCCCGCGGGAGATGAGCAGTTCTTC.

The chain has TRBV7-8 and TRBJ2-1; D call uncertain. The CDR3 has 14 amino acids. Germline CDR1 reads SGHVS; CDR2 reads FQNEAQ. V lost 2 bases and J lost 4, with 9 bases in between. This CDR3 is CASSLPGRYNEQFF. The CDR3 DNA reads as TGTGCCAGCAGCTTACCAGGCAGGTACAATGAGCAGTTCTTC.

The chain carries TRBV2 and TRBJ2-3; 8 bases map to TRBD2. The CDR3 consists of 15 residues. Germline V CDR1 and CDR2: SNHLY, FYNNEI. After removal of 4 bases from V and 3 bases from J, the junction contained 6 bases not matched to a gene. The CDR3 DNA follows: TGTGCCAGCAGTGGAGGTTTAGCGGGAACAGATACGCAGTATTTT. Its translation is CASSGGLAGTDTQYF.